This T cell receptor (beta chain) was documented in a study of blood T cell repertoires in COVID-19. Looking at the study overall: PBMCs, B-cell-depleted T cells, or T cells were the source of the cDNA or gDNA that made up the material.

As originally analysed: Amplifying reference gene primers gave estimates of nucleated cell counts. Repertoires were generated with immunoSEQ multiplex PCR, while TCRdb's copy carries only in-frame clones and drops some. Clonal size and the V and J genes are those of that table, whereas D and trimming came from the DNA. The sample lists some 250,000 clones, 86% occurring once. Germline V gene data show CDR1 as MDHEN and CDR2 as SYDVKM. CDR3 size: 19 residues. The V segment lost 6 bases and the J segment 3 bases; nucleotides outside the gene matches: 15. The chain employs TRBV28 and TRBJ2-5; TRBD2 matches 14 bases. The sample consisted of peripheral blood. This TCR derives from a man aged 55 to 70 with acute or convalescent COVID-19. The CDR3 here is CASSLGGLAGGVGKETQYF. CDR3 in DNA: TGTGCCAGCAGCCTAGGAGGACTAGCGGGAGGAGTAGGAAAAGAGACCCAGTACTTC.